A selection of T cell receptor beta chains follows, all from one sample in a study of blood T cell repertoires in COVID-19. Generated by immunoSEQ multiplex PCR, the TCRdb table keeps only in-frame clones and is missing some. This table holds 210,000 or so clones, 83% found once. Sequencing was carried out using PBMCs or T cells enriched from blood (not recorded which). These receptors were collected from a woman between 45 and 60 years old who had been exposed to COVID-19. Each CDR3 is given with its conserved first and last residue.

v_gene,CDR3aa
TRBV28,CASSTRWTALLNNQPQHF
TRBV19,CASSIGGPTGELFF
TRBV29-1,CSVGEGQQYF
TRBV29-1,CSVEGTRDRGANGYTF
TRBV2,CASSEKSNFRGEGQPQHF
TRBV19,CASRPRFRGQNEKLFF
TRBV6-2/TRBV6-3,CASSYSGGGETQYF
TRBV5-5,CASSLIPGETQYF
TRBV19,CASSALSSGGQETQYF
TRBV23-1,CASRPQGMDTEAFF
TRBV10-3,CAISESGETYNEQFF
TRBV6-5,CASSYRRDEQFF
TRBV5-5,CASSWRAEAEAFF
TRBV24-1,CATSDLNEQFF
TRBV2,CASSSRNYGYTF
TRBV19,CATGGYTNQPQHF
TRBV3-1/TRBV3-2,CASSQDSAGNTIYF
TRBV7-9,CASSLGSTGLLNSPLHF
TRBV16,CASSPRQGNTGELFF
TRBV2,CASWKDRPSHRYNEQFF
TRBV24-1,CATSGGGVNEQFF
TRBV30,CAWNAGGSGYTF
TRBV15,CATGTGPNSPLHF
TRBV12-3/TRBV12-4,CASGKGNYGYTF
TRBV19,CASRLQGAGSNQPQHF
TRBV27,CASSPDRGGFIGKTQYF
TRBV12-3/TRBV12-4,CASSLRQFYGYTF
TRBV3-1/TRBV3-2,CASSHRKQQETQYF
TRBV5-1,CASSSGTGYYNEQFF
TRBV2,CASRGPGGVGQPQHF
TRBV4-3,CASSQERGMYYGYTF
TRBV18,CASSPTQASTDTQYF
TRBV5-6,CASKTGLTNYGYTF
TRBV2,CASSDQGAGNTIYF
TRBV7-9,CASSLFGQPQPQHF
TRBV5-6,CASSLGPGGFNEQFF
TRBV18,CASSPSGGADTQYF
TRBV29-1,CSVGTPYNEQFF
TRBV2,CASAAGGGTEAFF
TRBV18,CASSQDSSGNTIYF
TRBV5-1,CASSLDREDGTQYF
TRBV18,CATLSDYTEAFF
TRBV6-1,CASSELAGGRGNEQFF
TRBV6-2/TRBV6-3,CASSLQGMQPQHF
TRBV10-2,CASSGRTGGSFANTGELFF
TRBV29-1,CSVEEPGNYGYTF
TRBV27,CASGREVDTQYF
TRBV6-5,CASGAAGETEAFF
TRBV5-1,CASSLDRGPSPLHF
TRBV21-1,CASSKTGLGEKLFF
TRBV10-3,CAIRDIRQQETQYF
TRBV11-2,CASSLEWQGNEKLFF
TRBV20-1,CSALGLTEAFF
TRBV27,CASSTPLAGSYNEQFF
TRBV30,CAWSAGAGPYNEQFF